The following is a T cell receptor beta chain sequence with its context. Other DNA sequences in this sample translate to the same CDR3. The entry originates in a study of glioma-infiltrating T cells after dendritic cell vaccination. Sequencing was performed with immunoSEQ multiplex PCR; in TCRdb, only in-frame clones are kept and a portion is missing. The table includes roughly 100,000 clones, around 91% detected once. Time point specified: after dendritic cell vaccination, including at tumor progression/relapse. Selection required adequate fresh-frozen tumor tissue plus more than two years' survival data. There are 15 residues in the CDR3. The germline gives CDR1 SGDLS, CDR2 YYNGEE. The V end lost 3 bases, the J end lost 6 bases, and 13 bases lay between the germline ends.

This sequence joins TRBV9 and TRBJ1-6, with D possibly TRBD1 on 6 matching bases. The TCR comes from a human donor with glioblastoma. The specimen comprised blood, sampled after dendritic cell vaccination. The CDR3 DNA follows: TGTGCCAGCAGCGCGGGGACACCGGCTAATTCACCCCTCCACTTT. Amino acids: CASSAGTPANSPLHF.